The 17 T cell receptor beta chains given below trace back to one sample, sequenced in a study of regulatory T cells in long-lasting Graves disease. The authors built TCR beta libraries using iRepertoire HTBI primers and Arm-PCR of CDR3 regions. TCRdb re-called the multiplex PCR reads with MiXCR, one entry per CDR3 protein. The repertoire holds under 250,000 distinct CDR3 sequences, with approximately 18% as singletons. Time point meaning: newly diagnosed GD, antithyroid drugs for less than 3 months. The authors made the TCR library using RNA they extracted from PBMCs. The sample was also reused in another study, on T cells in Graves' hyperthyroidism and ophthalmopathy.

Sequencing was performed on peripheral blood mononuclear cells (PBMCs), taken at new diagnosis, from a patient treated with antithyroid drugs. All receptors come from a woman younger than 45 with Graves disease.

Of note for this clonotype: At one end, the junction sequence differs from germline, possibly due to a read error. This chain connects TRBV7-7 to TRBJ2-3; weak D call: TRBD1 (6 bases). Germline V gene sequence: CDR1 SSHAT, CDR2 FNYEAQ (reference sequence). This CDR3 spans 13 amino acids. CDR3 bases: TGTGCTAGCAGCTTAGCACAGGGAGATACGCAGTATTTT. Encoded protein: CASSLAQGDTQYF.

There are many counts of this clonotype. This chain connects TRBV6-1 to TRBJ2-2, with 10 bases matching TRBD2. Germline-derived CDR1 and CDR2 are MNHNS and SASEGT. The CDR3 runs 15 residues. Trimming at V came to 11 bases and at J to 2 bases, leaving 8 bases not matched to a gene. The CDR3 region has the DNA TGTGCCGCGCATCCTAGCGGGAGAAACACCGGGGAGCTGTTTTTT. Translating it yields CAAHPSGRNTGELFF.

The rearrangement uses TRBV11-2 and TRBJ2-1; 9 bases are a match to TRBD2. The germline V gene encodes CDR1 SGHAT and CDR2 FQNNGV. The ends lost 5 bases at V and 6 bases at J; junction bases unmatched: 5. The CDR3 extends over 14 amino acids. This chain's CDR3 is CASSPLAGTNEQFF. DNA for the CDR3: TGTGCCAGCAGCCCTCTAGCGGGAACCAATGAGCAGTTCTTC.

This clonotype was counted at least ten times. V is TRBV9 and J is TRBJ1-3, with 9 bases fitting TRBD1. Germline V gives CDR1 SGDLS, CDR2 YYNGEE. Germline trimming cut 3 bases from V and 9 bases from J; bases unmatched to any gene: 13. The CDR3 consists of 16 residues. The CDR3 region has the DNA TGTGCCAGCAGCGCCCTCGGGACAGGGATCGGGGGCACCATATATTTT. Translated: CASSALGTGIGGTIYF.

There are many counts of this clonotype. V usage is TRBV30 and J usage is TRBJ2-7, with D uncertain. There are 13 residues in the CDR3. CDR1 is GTSNPN, CDR2 SVGIG, per germline (reference sequence). Deletions cut 4 bases from V and 1 base from J, with 11 bases between. Written as DNA, the CDR3 is TGTGCCTGGACCAAGCAGGATTCCTACGAGCAGTACTTC. Amino acids: CAWTKQDSYEQYF. The full variable domain, in which reference TRBV30 and TRBJ2-7 provide the parts outside the CDR3, is SQTIHQWPATLVQPVGSPLSLECTVEGTSNPNLYWYRQAAGRGLQLLFYSVGIGQISSEVPQNLSASRPQDRQFILSSKKLLLSDSGFYLCAWTKQDSYEQYFGPGTRLTVT.

This clonotype was observed at least ten times. The chain's CDR3 is CASSKGQGGTQPQHF. The CDR3 coding sequence is TGTGCCAGTAGTAAGGGACAGGGGGGGACACAGCCCCAGCATTTT. The chain links TRBV19 to TRBJ1-5, with TRBD1 matching over 11 bases. This CDR3 is 15 amino acids long. The V and J ends lost 4 bases and 7 bases, in that order; junction bases with no gene match: 6. From germline, CDR1 is LNHDA and CDR2 SQIVND (reference sequence).

With regard to this clonotype: Since the CDR3 does not end with the conserved phenylalanine or tryptophan, this likely comes from a read error. Because the CDR3's place on the DNA is in doubt, the DNA is left out and the CDR3 is given as listed by TCRdb. V is TRBV18 and J is TRBJ1-2; TRBD1 is taken as the D call from the table, unchecked against the DNA. Germline V gene sequence: CDR1 KGHSH, CDR2 LQKENI. The CDR3 is 15 residues long, counting both termini. CDR3 sequence reads: CASSPEDRGDYGYNL.

In this sample, this clonotype turned up many times. V gene TRBV27 combines with J gene TRBJ2-4, with 8 nucleotides matching TRBD2. Germline CDR1 MNHEY, CDR2 SMNVEV (reference sequence). This CDR3 spans 16 amino acids. Losses at the gene ends were 5 bases for V and 5 bases for J; bases not matched to a gene: 11. CDR3 coding DNA: TGTGCCAGCAGTCCCTCCTCGGGGGGGGGACAAAACATTCAGTACTTC. Translating it yields CASSPSSGGGQNIQYF.

The V gene is TRBV19, the J gene TRBJ2-7; no clear D gene. The length of the CDR3 is 11 residues. The V gene's germline CDR1 is LNHDA and CDR2 SQIVND (reference sequence). Trimming stripped 3 bases from V and 3 bases from J, with 3 bases between. The CDR3 sequence is CASSIGYEQYF. CDR3 in DNA: TGTGCCAGTAGTATCGGCTACGAGCAGTACTTC.

V is TRBV18 and J is TRBJ1-1, with TRBD1 as a possible D gene (5 bases). Germline CDR1 KGHSH, CDR2 LQKENI. CDR3 length equals 13 residues. V was clipped by 1 base and J by 7 bases, with 10 bases between them. CDR3 region: CASSPLDGGEAFF. DNA of the CDR3: TGTGCCAGCTCACCACTAGACGGGGGTGAAGCTTTCTTT.

This clonotype occurred many times. This chain uses TRBV2 with TRBJ2-1; 7 bases are a match to TRBD1. V was clipped by 6 bases and J by 4 bases; unmatched bases: 9. The V gene's germline CDR1 is SNHLY and CDR2 FYNNEI. The CDR3 is made up of 15 amino acids. The chain's CDR3 is CASRSHRGEYNEQFF. Here the CDR3 DNA reads TGTGCCAGCAGGTCACACAGGGGAGAGTACAATGAGCAGTTCTTC. Full variable domain (outside the CDR3, taken from reference TRBV2 and TRBJ2-1): EPEVTQTPSHQVTQMGQEVILRCVPISNHLYFYWYRQILGQKVEFLVSFYNNEISEKSEIFDDQFSVERPDGSNFTLKIRSTKLEDSAMYFCASRSHRGEYNEQFFGPGTRLTVL.

This clonotype was seen many times. V gene TRBV7-8 combines with J gene TRBJ2-1; 7 bases line up with TRBD2. The V and J ends lost 4 bases and 1 base, in that order; junction bases with no gene match: 10. Germline V gives CDR1 SGHVS, CDR2 FQNEAQ. The CDR3 loop spans 17 amino acids. The CDR3 here is CASSYDPPGLSYNEQFF. In DNA, the CDR3 is TGTGCCAGCAGCTATGACCCACCGGGACTATCCTACAATGAGCAGTTCTTC.

The chain has TRBV24-1 and TRBJ2-1; D might be TRBD2 (5 bases). V dropped 10 bases and J dropped 0 bases, with 6 bases sitting between them. CDR1 KGHDR and CDR2 SFDVKD come from the germline V gene. This CDR3 contains 12 residues. The CDR3 nucleotides read TGTGCCACAGGGAGCTCCTACAATGAGCAGTTCTTC. This codes for CATGSSYNEQFF.

The chain is built from TRBV6-4 and TRBJ2-3; 14 nucleotides agree with TRBD2. Germline V lookup: CDR1 MRHNA, CDR2 SNTAGT. The V segment lost 6 bases and the J segment 3 bases; nucleotides outside the gene matches: 2. The CDR3 runs 15 residues. In DNA, the CDR3 is TGTGCCAGCAGGGGGACTAGCGGGGGAACAGATACGCAGTATTTT. Translating it yields CASRGTSGGTDTQYF.

In this sample, this clonotype turned up many times. This chain uses TRBV29-1 with TRBJ1-4; D gene unclear. The germline gives CDR1 SQVTM, CDR2 ANQGSEA. The CDR3 consists of 13 residues. Deletions cut 2 bases from V and 6 bases from J, with 10 bases between. The CDR3 bases are TGCAGCGTTGAACGGGGTGAGGATGAAAAACTGTTTTTT. It translates to CSVERGEDEKLFF.

The rearrangement links TRBV18 to TRBJ2-3; D assignment may be TRBD1 or TRBD2 (5 bases each). Trimming took off 0 bases at V and 4 bases at J, with 11 bases between the two ends. This CDR3 has 15 amino acids. The germline V gene encodes CDR1 KGHSH and CDR2 LQKENI. The CDR3 is CASSPPGVGADTQYF. As DNA, the CDR3 is TGTGCCAGCTCACCACCGGGAGTGGGGGCAGATACGCAGTATTTT.

With regard to this clonotype: This likely traces to a read error, being one base from a far larger clone. V gene TRBV6-5 combines with J gene TRBJ2-1, with TRBD2 matching over 12 bases. Germline V gene lookup returns CDR1 MNHEY and CDR2 SVGAGI. V lost 4 bases and J lost 2; bases outside the gene matches: 0. This CDR3 spans 15 amino acids. The CDR3 region is CASSSSGGAYNEQFF. CDR3 nucleotide sequence: TGTGCCAGCAGTTCTAGCGGGGGGGCCTACAATGAGCAGTTCTTC.